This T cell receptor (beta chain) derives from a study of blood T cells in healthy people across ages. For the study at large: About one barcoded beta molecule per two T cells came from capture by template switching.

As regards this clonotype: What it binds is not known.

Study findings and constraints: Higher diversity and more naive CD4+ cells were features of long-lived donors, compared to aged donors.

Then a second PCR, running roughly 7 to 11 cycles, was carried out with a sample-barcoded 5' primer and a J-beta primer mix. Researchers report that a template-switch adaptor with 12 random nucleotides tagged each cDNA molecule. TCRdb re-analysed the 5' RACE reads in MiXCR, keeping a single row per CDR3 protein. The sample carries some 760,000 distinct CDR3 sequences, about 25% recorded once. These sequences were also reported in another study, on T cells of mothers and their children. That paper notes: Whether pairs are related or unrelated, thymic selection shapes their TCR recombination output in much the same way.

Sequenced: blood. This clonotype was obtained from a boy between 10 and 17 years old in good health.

This CDR3 is CASSEREEYF. The CDR3 DNA is TGTGCCAGCAGCGAGCGGGAGGAGTATTTT. The chain links TRBV6-2 or TRBV6-3 to TRBJ2-3; 9 nucleotides line up with TRBD2. This CDR3 is 10 amino acids long. V shed 6 bases, J shed 13 bases, and the junction held 2 bases outside the gene matches. The germline CDR1 and CDR2 sequences are MNHEY and SVGEGT.